These T cell receptor beta chains were read from a single sample in a study of blood T cell repertoires in COVID-19. Using immunoSEQ multiplex PCR, the repertoire was profiled, and TCRdb retains in-frame clones only, with some absent. The table includes some 290,000 clones, just under 90% detected once. Sequenced: PBMCs or T cells enriched from blood (not recorded which). These receptors all stem from a woman aged 25 to 39 who had recovered from COVID-19. Each CDR3 is given with its conserved first and last residue. D genes are given only for firm matches. Clone size is stated in some rows and not others, as once, few, many or a class when expanded.

v_gene: TRBV4-1; d_gene: TRBD2; len: 17; j_gene: TRBJ2-5; abundance: NA; CDR3nt: TGCGCCAGCAGCCAATGGCTAGCGGGACGAGGACAAGAGACCCAGTACTTC; CDR3aa: CASSQWLAGRGQETQYF
v_gene: TRBV11-2; d_gene: TRBD2; len: 17; j_gene: TRBJ2-5; abundance: NA; CDR3nt: TGTGCCAGCAGCTTAACTCTACGGACTAGCGGGCAAGAGACCCAGTACTTC; CDR3aa: CASSLTLRTSGQETQYF
v_gene: TRBV6-2/TRBV6-3; d_gene: NA; len: 15; j_gene: TRBJ1-6; abundance: NA; CDR3nt: TGTGCCAGCAGCTCCGCGACACATAATAATTCACCCCTCCACTTT; CDR3aa: CASSSATHNNSPLHF
v_gene: TRBV4-1; d_gene: TRBD1; len: 14; j_gene: TRBJ2-7; abundance: NA; CDR3nt: TGCGCCAGCAGCCAAGCGGGACAGCCTTACGAGCAGTACTTC; CDR3aa: CASSQAGQPYEQYF
v_gene: TRBV27; d_gene: NA; len: 14; j_gene: TRBJ2-1; abundance: NA; CDR3nt: TGTGCCAGCAGGCAGACCCCAGGGGCAGGACACTTGTTCTTC; CDR3aa: CASRQTPGAGHLFF
v_gene: TRBV7-6; d_gene: NA; len: 13; j_gene: TRBJ2-7; abundance: NA; CDR3nt: TGTGCCAGCAGCTTAGGAGGTCAGTCTGAGCAGTACTTC; CDR3aa: CASSLGGQSEQYF
v_gene: TRBV3-1/TRBV3-2; d_gene: NA; len: 13; j_gene: TRBJ1-1; abundance: NA; CDR3nt: TGTGCCAGCACCTCAAGATGGGCGATTGAAGCTTTCTTT; CDR3aa: CASTSRWAIEAFF
v_gene: TRBV5-1; d_gene: NA; len: 14; j_gene: TRBJ2-1; abundance: NA; CDR3nt: TGCGCCAGCAGCTTGGATTGGCACCACATTGAGCAGTTCTTC; CDR3aa: CASSLDWHHIEQFF
v_gene: TRBV27; d_gene: NA; len: 13; j_gene: TRBJ2-5; abundance: NA; CDR3nt: TGTGCCACGACTACCTCAAACGAAGAGACCCAGTACTTC; CDR3aa: CATTTSNEETQYF
v_gene: TRBV4-1; d_gene: TRBD2; len: 20; j_gene: TRBJ2-3; abundance: NA; CDR3nt: TGCGCCAGCAGCCAGACTGCCCGGACTAGCGGGGAGGAGGGGACAGATACGCAGTATTTT; CDR3aa: CASSQTARTSGEEGTDTQYF
v_gene: TRBV9; d_gene: NA; len: 15; j_gene: TRBJ2-7; abundance: NA; CDR3nt: TGTGCCAGCAGCGTAGCGGACTCGCCCACCTACGAGCAGTACTTC; CDR3aa: CASSVADSPTYEQYF
v_gene: TRBV19; d_gene: TRBD2; len: 16; j_gene: TRBJ2-1; abundance: NA; CDR3nt: TGTGCCAGTAGGAAATGGACTAGCGGGAGTATAAATGAGCAGTTCTTC; CDR3aa: CASRKWTSGSINEQFF
v_gene: TRBV18; d_gene: NA; len: 16; j_gene: TRBJ1-5; abundance: NA; CDR3nt: TGTGCCAGCTCACCGCGTAGCAGGACTGACAATCAGCCCCAGCATTTT; CDR3aa: CASSPRSRTDNQPQHF
v_gene: TRBV6-4; d_gene: NA; len: 12; j_gene: TRBJ2-1; abundance: NA; CDR3nt: TGTGCCAGCAGTAGGGGTGAAACCGAGCAGTTCTTC; CDR3aa: CASSRGETEQFF
v_gene: TRBV30; d_gene: NA; len: 14; j_gene: TRBJ2-1; abundance: NA; CDR3nt: TGTGCCTGGACACGGATGAGGGACTTTAGTGAGCAGTTCTTC; CDR3aa: CAWTRMRDFSEQFF
v_gene: TRBV18; d_gene: NA; len: 13; j_gene: TRBJ2-7; abundance: NA; CDR3nt: TGTGCCAGCTCACTATCAAACGGCTACGAGCAGTACTTC; CDR3aa: CASSLSNGYEQYF
v_gene: TRBV10-3; d_gene: TRBD1; len: 16; j_gene: TRBJ1-2; abundance: NA; CDR3nt: TGTGCCATCAGTGAGTCGACTGGACAGGGGAGATATGGCTACACCTTC; CDR3aa: CAISESTGQGRYGYTF
v_gene: TRBV7-3; d_gene: TRBD1; len: 15; j_gene: TRBJ2-1; abundance: NA; CDR3nt: TGTGCCAGCAGTCCCGGACAGGGCTCCTACAATGAGCAGTTCTTC; CDR3aa: CASSPGQGSYNEQFF
v_gene: TRBV13; d_gene: NA; len: 13; j_gene: TRBJ1-1; abundance: few; CDR3nt: TGTGCCAGCAGCTTACAGGGATTGGGTGAGGCTTTCTTT; CDR3aa: CASSLQGLGEAFF
v_gene: TRBV28; d_gene: TRBD1; len: 19; j_gene: TRBJ1-6; abundance: NA; CDR3nt: TGTGCCAGCAGTATGGACAGGGACGCCGGGGGCTCCTATAATTCACCCCTCCACTTT; CDR3aa: CASSMDRDAGGSYNSPLHF
v_gene: TRBV13; d_gene: TRBD2; len: 18; j_gene: TRBJ2-1; abundance: NA; CDR3nt: TGTGCCAGCAGCTCTCGACTAGCGGGGGAGATCTCCTACAATGAGCAGTTCTTC; CDR3aa: CASSSRLAGEISYNEQFF
v_gene: TRBV6-5; d_gene: TRBD1; len: 14; j_gene: TRBJ2-2; abundance: NA; CDR3nt: TGTGCCAGCTCGCTTACAGGGGATCCCGGGGAGCTGTTTTTT; CDR3aa: CASSLTGDPGELFF
v_gene: TRBV11-3; d_gene: TRBD2; len: 16; j_gene: TRBJ2-1; abundance: NA; CDR3nt: TGTGCCAGCAGCTTAGGATTAGCGGGAGAGGTAGATGAGCAGTTCTTC; CDR3aa: CASSLGLAGEVDEQFF
v_gene: TRBV12-3/TRBV12-4; d_gene: NA; len: 12; j_gene: TRBJ1-1; abundance: NA; CDR3nt: TGTGCCAGCACCATCGCCGGCGGGGGCGCTTTCTTT; CDR3aa: CASTIAGGGAFF
v_gene: TRBV4-1; d_gene: NA; len: 14; j_gene: TRBJ1-2; abundance: once; CDR3nt: TGCGCCAGCAGCCAAGATAGCGCAATTTATGGCTACACCTTC; CDR3aa: CASSQDSAIYGYTF
v_gene: TRBV5-6; d_gene: TRBD2; len: 16; j_gene: TRBJ2-1; abundance: once; CDR3nt: TGTGCCAGCAGCTTCGGTCTAGCGGGAGTCAACAATGAGCAGTTCTTC; CDR3aa: CASSFGLAGVNNEQFF
v_gene: TRBV7-6; d_gene: NA; len: 13; j_gene: TRBJ1-1; abundance: once; CDR3nt: TGTGCCAGCAGCCGACAAGTGAACACTGAAGCTTTCTTT; CDR3aa: CASSRQVNTEAFF
v_gene: TRBV5-4; d_gene: TRBD2; len: 18; j_gene: TRBJ2-3; abundance: NA; CDR3nt: TGTGCCAGCAGCTTGAGGGGACTAGCGGGATTGGGCACAGATACGCAGTATTTT; CDR3aa: CASSLRGLAGLGTDTQYF
v_gene: TRBV5-1; d_gene: TRBD1; len: 18; j_gene: TRBJ2-5; abundance: NA; CDR3nt: TGCGCCAGCAGCCCCGAAGGCGGCCGGACAGGGGTTGTAGAGACCCAGTACTTC; CDR3aa: CASSPEGGRTGVVETQYF
v_gene: TRBV6-5; d_gene: NA; len: 14; j_gene: TRBJ1-1; abundance: few; CDR3nt: TGTGCCAGCAGTTACCCAGGGCGGGAAACTGAAGCTTTCTTT; CDR3aa: CASSYPGRETEAFF
v_gene: TRBV28; d_gene: TRBD2; len: 13; j_gene: TRBJ2-7; abundance: once; CDR3nt: TGTGCCAGCATCCGGGGGGGTAGCGACGAGCAGTACTTC; CDR3aa: CASIRGGSDEQYF